A single sample gave rise to the 3 T cell receptor beta chains below, sequenced in a study of T-cell reconstitution after alpha-beta-depleted transplantation in children. The authors prepared the TCRbeta library with unique molecular identifiers. Each CDR3 protein gets one entry after TCRdb re-called the PCR reads with MiXCR. Among roughly 220,000 distinct CDR3 sequences listed, about 12% were seen once. The sample in question was PBMCs from the stem cell graft donor, obtained from the stem cell graft. The origin of the receptors is a human donor who donated a stem cell graft to a child with acute lymphoblastic leukemia.

The rearrangement links TRBV27 to TRBJ1-2; TRBD1 is a possible D gene (5 bases). V lost 5 bases and J 12 bases, leaving 19 bases between the germline ends. Germline values: CDR1 MNHEY, CDR2 SMNVEV (reference sequence). There are 13 residues in the CDR3. The CDR3 sequence: CASSGAPARGDTF. CDR3 DNA: TGTGCCAGCAGTGGGGCCCCCGCGAGGGGCGACACCTTC.

This clonotype was observed many times. The rearrangement joins TRBV11-2 to TRBJ1-6, with 7 bases lining up with TRBD1. From germline, CDR1 is SGHAT and CDR2 FQNNGV. V lost 5 bases to trimming and J lost 9 bases; unmatched junction nucleotides: 13. This CDR3 is 16 amino acids long. CDR3 region: CASSPAGPGGSSPLHF. DNA of the CDR3: TGTGCCAGCAGCCCGGCTGGGCCAGGGGGAAGTTCACCCCTCCACTTT.

There are many counts of this clonotype. In nucleotides, the CDR3 is TGCGCCAGCAGTGGGGCGGCGGGAGAAACGAATGAGCAGTTCTTC. This sequence encodes CASSGAAGETNEQFF. V gene TRBV5-1 combines with J gene TRBJ2-1; 7 bases match TRBD2. V shed 5 bases and J 7 bases; nucleotides not matched to a gene: 12. Looked up from germline, CDR1 is SGHRS and CDR2 is YFSETQ. This CDR3 contains 15 residues.